This TCR beta chain was sequenced in a study of cytomegalovirus exposure and HLA in healthy donors. The CDR3 extends over 18 amino acids. The V gene's germline CDR1 is SNHLY and CDR2 FYNNEI. Trimming at V came to 2 bases and at J to 9 bases, leaving 15 bases not matched to a gene. It was with 60 Vbeta and 13 Jbeta primers that the PCR ran. Here immunoSEQ multiplex PCR was the method, and the copy in TCRdb shows in-frame clones only, minus some. The sample records some 170,000 clones, around 79% being singletons. Study-level findings and limits: As was reported, the classifier diagnosed cytomegalovirus status with high specificity and sensitivity. TCR beta sequences reportedly predicted the HLA-A and HLA-B alleles of most subjects accurately.

This clone came up once. The antigen is not known. The specimen was PBMCs. The TCR was taken from a man in his forties in good health and CMV-seropositive. V is TRBV2 and J is TRBJ2-4; the match to TRBD1 covers 11 bases. CDR3 amino acids: CASSENQGQGVQQGIQYF. DNA of the CDR3: TGTGCCAGCAGTGAAAATCAGGGACAGGGGGTGCAGCAGGGCATTCAGTACTTC.